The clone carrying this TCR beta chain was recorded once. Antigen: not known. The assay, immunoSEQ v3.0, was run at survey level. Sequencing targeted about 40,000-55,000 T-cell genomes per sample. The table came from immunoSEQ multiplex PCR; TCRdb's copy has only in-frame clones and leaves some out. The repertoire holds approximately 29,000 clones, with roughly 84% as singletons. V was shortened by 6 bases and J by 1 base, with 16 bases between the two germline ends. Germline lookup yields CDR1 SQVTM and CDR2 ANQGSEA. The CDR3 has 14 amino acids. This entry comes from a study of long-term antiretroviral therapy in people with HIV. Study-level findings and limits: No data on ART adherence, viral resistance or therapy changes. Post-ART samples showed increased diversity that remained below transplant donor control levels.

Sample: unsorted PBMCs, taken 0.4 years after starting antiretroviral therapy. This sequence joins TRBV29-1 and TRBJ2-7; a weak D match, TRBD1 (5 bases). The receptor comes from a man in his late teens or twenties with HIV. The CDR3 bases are TGCAGCGTCCCCAAAAGGGGTAGTTCCTACGAGCAGTACTTC. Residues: CSVPKRGSSYEQYF.